This T cell receptor (beta chain) is from a study of T cell responses to AZD1222 COVID-19 vaccine. Whole-study findings and limits: Reports say nearly half of spike-specific TCRs go after unmutated variant regions. It was only a handful of AZD1222 recipients who were seropositive at baseline. When two AZD1222 doses had been given, Spike-specific TCR breadth and depth rose.

V gave up 1 base and J gave up 3 bases, with 10 bases separating them. In germline, CDR1 is LNHDA, CDR2 SQIVND (reference sequence). The CDR3 has 15 amino acids. A note on this clone: Its target is unknown.

Method: immunoSEQ multiplex PCR; TCRdb's copy keeps in-frame clones and lacks some. This table has some 200,000 clones, just over 90% appearing once. This chain connects TRBV19 to TRBJ1-5; tentatively, D is TRBD1 (6 bases). This specimen consisted of peripheral blood, obtained 28 days after the second dose of the MenACWY control vaccine. The receptor comes from an adult who received the MenACWY meningococcal vaccine as a control. CDR3 residues: CASSIGGGPNQPQHF. As DNA, the CDR3 is TGTGCCAGTAGTATAGGGGGGGGGCCCAATCAGCCCCAGCATTTT. Looking up the rest from reference TRBV19 and TRBJ1-5 gives the full variable domain: DGGITQSPKYLFRKEGQNVTLSCEQNLNHDAMYWYRQDPGQGLRLIYYSQIVNDFQKGDIAEGYSVSREKKESFPLTVTSAQKNPTAFYLCASSIGGGPNQPQHFGDGTRLSIL.